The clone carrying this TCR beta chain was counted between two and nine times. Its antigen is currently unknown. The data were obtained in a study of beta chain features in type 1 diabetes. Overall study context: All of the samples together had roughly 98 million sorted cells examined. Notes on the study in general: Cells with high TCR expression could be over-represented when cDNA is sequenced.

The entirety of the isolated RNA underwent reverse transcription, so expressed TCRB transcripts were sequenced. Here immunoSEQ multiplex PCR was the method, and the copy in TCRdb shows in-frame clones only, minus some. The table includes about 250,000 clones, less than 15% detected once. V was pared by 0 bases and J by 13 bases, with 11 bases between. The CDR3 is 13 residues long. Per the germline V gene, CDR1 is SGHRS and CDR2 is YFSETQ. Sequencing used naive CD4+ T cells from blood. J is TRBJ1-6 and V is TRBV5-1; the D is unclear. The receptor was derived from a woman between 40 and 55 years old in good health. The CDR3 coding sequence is TGCGCCAGCAGCTTGGACAGAGAGTTCCCCCTCCACTTT. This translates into CASSLDREFPLHF.